Following are 2 T cell receptor beta chains from one sample sequenced in a study of cytomegalovirus exposure and HLA in healthy donors. This table comes from immunoSEQ multiplex PCR, and its TCRdb copy is limited to in-frame clones, with some not included. Of 120,000 to 150,000 clones in the sample, roughly nine tenths were seen once. The sequenced material came from PBMCs. These receptors were taken from a man younger than 30 in good health and CMV-seronegative.

The V and J genes are TRBV28 and TRBJ2-1; 8 bases match TRBD2. CDR1 MDHEN and CDR2 SYDVKM come from the germline V gene. V trimming: 8 bases; J trimming: 5 bases; junction bases outside the gene matches: 11. This CDR3 is 15 amino acids long. The CDR3 DNA is TGTGCCAGCCGGGGGGGGTCTAGCGGACACAATGAGCAGTTCTTC. Translated, it gives CASRGGSSGHNEQFF.

This clone has a single count. The chain couples TRBV10-1 to TRBJ2-1, with a weak D call TRBD2 (6 bases). Trimming removed 5 bases from V and 0 bases from J, with 11 bases in between. The CDR3 contains 15 residues. Germline lookup yields CDR1 WNHNN and CDR2 SYGVQD (reference sequence). The CDR3, as DNA: TGCGCCAGCAGTCCAGCGGGTAGCTCCTACAATGAGCAGTTCTTC. Its translation is CASSPAGSSYNEQFF.